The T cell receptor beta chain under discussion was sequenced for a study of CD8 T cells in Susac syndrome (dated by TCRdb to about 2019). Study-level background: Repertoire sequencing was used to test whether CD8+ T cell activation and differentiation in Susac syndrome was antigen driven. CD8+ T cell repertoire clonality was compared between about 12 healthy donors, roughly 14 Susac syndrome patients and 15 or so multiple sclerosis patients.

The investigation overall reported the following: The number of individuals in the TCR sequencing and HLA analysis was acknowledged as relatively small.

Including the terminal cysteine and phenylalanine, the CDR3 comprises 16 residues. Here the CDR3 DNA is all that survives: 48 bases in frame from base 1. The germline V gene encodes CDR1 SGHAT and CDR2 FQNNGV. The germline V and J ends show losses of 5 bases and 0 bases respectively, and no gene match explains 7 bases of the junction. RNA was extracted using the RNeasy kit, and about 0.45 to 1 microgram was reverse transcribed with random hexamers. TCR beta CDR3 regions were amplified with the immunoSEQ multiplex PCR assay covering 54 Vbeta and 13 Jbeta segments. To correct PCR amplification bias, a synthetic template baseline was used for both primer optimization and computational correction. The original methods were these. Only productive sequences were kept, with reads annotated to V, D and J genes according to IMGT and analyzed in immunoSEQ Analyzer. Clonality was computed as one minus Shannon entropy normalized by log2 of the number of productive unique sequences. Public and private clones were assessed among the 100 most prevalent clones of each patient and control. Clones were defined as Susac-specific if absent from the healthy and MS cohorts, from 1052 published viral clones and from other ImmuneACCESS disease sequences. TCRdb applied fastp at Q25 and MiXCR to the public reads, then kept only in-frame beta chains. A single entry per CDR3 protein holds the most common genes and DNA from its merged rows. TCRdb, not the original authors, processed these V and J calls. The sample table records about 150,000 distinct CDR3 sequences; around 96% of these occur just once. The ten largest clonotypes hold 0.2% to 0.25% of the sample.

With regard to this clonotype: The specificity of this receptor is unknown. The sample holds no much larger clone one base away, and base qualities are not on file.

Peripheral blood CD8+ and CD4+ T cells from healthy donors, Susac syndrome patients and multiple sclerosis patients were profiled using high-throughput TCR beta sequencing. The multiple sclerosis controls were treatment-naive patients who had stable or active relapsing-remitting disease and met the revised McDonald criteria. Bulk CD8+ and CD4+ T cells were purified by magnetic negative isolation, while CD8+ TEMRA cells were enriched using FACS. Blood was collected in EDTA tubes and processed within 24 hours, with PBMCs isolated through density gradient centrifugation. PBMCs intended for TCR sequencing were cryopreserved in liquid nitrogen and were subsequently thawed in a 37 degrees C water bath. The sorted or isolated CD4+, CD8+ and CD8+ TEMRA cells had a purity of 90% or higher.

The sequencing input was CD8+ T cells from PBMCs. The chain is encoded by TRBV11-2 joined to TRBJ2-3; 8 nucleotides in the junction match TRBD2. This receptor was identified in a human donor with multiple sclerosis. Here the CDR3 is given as CASSRPGGASTDTQYF. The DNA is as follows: TGTGCCAGCAGCCGCCCCGGGGGGGCCAGCACAGATACGCAGTATTTT.